The 2 T cell receptor beta chains below were found in one sample sequenced in a study of T cell responses to AZD1222 COVID-19 vaccine. Assay used: immunoSEQ multiplex PCR; TCRdb lists only in-frame clones, some missing. The data show 40,000 to 55,000 clones, approximately 90% seen once. Sequenced material: peripheral blood, taken 28 days after the second AZD1222 dose. These TCRs come from an adult who received the AZD1222 COVID-19 vaccine.

The V and J genes are TRBV30 and TRBJ1-5, with a possible D match to TRBD1 (6 bases). CDR3 length: 14 residues. In germline, CDR1 is GTSNPN, CDR2 SVGIG (reference sequence). The V and J ends lost 1 base and 5 bases respectively, with 12 bases between them. The chain's CDR3 is CAWSAYQGHQPQHF. Written as DNA, the CDR3 is TGTGCCTGGAGTGCCTACCAGGGGCATCAGCCCCAGCATTTT. The entire variable domain, with the rest obtained from reference TRBV30 and TRBJ1-5, is as follows: SQTIHQWPATLVQPVGSPLSLECTVEGTSNPNLYWYRQAAGRGLQLLFYSVGIGQISSEVPQNLSASRPQDRQFILSSKKLLLSDSGFYLCAWSAYQGHQPQHFGDGTRLSIL.

The count of this clone is one. The junction departs from the called germline gene at one end, perhaps through a read error. V is TRBV7-7 and J is TRBJ2-1; TRBD2 aligns across 12 bases. The CDR3 consists of 15 residues. The germline gives CDR1 SSHAT, CDR2 FNYEAQ (reference sequence). The CDR3 DNA sequence: TGTGCTAGCAGCGAAGGACTAGCGGGAAGGTATGAGCAGTTCTTC. Residues: CASSEGLAGRYEQFF. Full variable domain (missing parts from reference TRBV7-7 and TRBJ2-1): GAGVSQSPRYKVTKRGQDVTLRCDPISSHATLYWYQQALGQGPEFLTYFNYEAQPDKSGLPSDRFSAERPEGSISTLTIQRTEQRDSAMYRCASSEGLAGRYEQFFGPGTRLTVL.